This T cell receptor beta chain was documented in a study of vaccination and CD4 T cells after COVID-19. Overall study: Stimuli were overlapping spike peptide pools of SARS-CoV-2 and three common cold coronaviruses (HCoV-NL63, HCoV-OC43, HCoV-229E).

Study-wide results and caveats: Vaccine-specific clones numbering 304 of 307 showed spike mono-reactivity in convalescent patients. The study found that a median about 87% of reactive clones in convalescent patients appeared only post-vaccination.

Specified treatment: approximately 9-day PBMC culture with coronavirus spike peptide pools or control peptides (ViraFEST assay). CD4+ T cells that had been cultured provided DNA sequenced with the Oncomine TCR Beta short-read assay. In this case, cultured CD4+ T cells provided the extracted genomic DNA. One entry per CDR3 protein, called by TCRdb with MiXCR from the PCR reads. The sample holds around 14,000 distinct CDR3 sequences, approximately 60% seen once. As for this clonotype: Its antigen is not identified.

Germline assignment: CDR1 SEHNR and CDR2 FQNEAQ (reference sequence). CDR3 length: 18 amino acids. Deletions cut 1 base from V and 0 bases from J, with 13 bases between. The sequence derives from a human donor who had recovered from COVID-19. The source material was CD4+ T cells from blood, cultured in vitro. The chain recombines TRBV7-9 with TRBJ1-6; the D gene is possibly TRBD1 (5 bases). The DNA of the CDR3 is TGTGCCAGCAGCTTAGTTCGGGACGCATACTCCTATAATTCACCCCTCCACTTT. This encodes CASSLVRDAYSYNSPLHF.